Listed below are T cell receptor beta chains from one sample, sequenced in a study of cytomegalovirus exposure and HLA in healthy donors. The data were produced by immunoSEQ multiplex PCR, yet TCRdb's version contains in-frame clones alone and is incomplete. The data hold about 250,000 clones, with roughly two thirds observed a single time. The source material was PBMCs. The source is a female donor in good health and CMV-seronegative. Each CDR3 is given with its conserved first and last residue. D genes are given only for firm matches. A clone size is listed for some rows: how often the clone was seen (once, few, many), or a class if it is expanded.

j_gene	d_gene	v_gene	abundance	CDR3nt	CDR3aa
TRBJ2-5	.	TRBV11-2	.	TGTGCCAGCAGGCCCTCCGGGGGGCGGATAGAGACCCAGTACTTC	CASRPSGGRIETQYF
TRBJ2-7	.	TRBV28	.	TGTGCCAGCAGGACCGAACGGAGCTCCTACGAGCAGTACTTC	CASRTERSSYEQYF
TRBJ2-3	.	TRBV4-1	.	TGCGCCAGCAGCCAAGGTCCTAGCGTAGGCACAGATACGCAGTATTTT	CASSQGPSVGTDTQYF
TRBJ2-3	.	TRBV5-1	.	TGCGCCAGCAGCAATACGGGTCCTCGGGATACGCAGTATTTT	CASSNTGPRDTQYF
TRBJ2-3	.	TRBV29-1	.	TGCAGCGTTGAAGAAAGCGCTAGCACAGATACGCAGTATTTT	CSVEESASTDTQYF
TRBJ1-4	TRBD1	TRBV7-9	.	TGTGCCAGCAGCACTAACAGGGGAACTAATGAAAAACTGTTTTTT	CASSTNRGTNEKLFF
TRBJ2-7	.	TRBV13	.	TGTGCCAGCAGCTTAGAGTCGGACGAGCAGTACTTC	CASSLESDEQYF
TRBJ2-5	TRBD2	TRBV28	.	TGTGCCAGCAGTTTAGCGGGAGGGCCCCGAGAGACCCAGTACTTC	CASSLAGGPRETQYF
TRBJ2-1	TRBD2	TRBV5-1	few	TGCGCCAGCAGCTATAGCGGGAGTCGTAGTGAGCAGTTCTTC	CASSYSGSRSEQFF
TRBJ2-5	.	TRBV7-8	.	TGTGCCAGCAGCTTAGAGGCGGGAATGGAGACCCAGTACTTC	CASSLEAGMETQYF
TRBJ2-7	.	TRBV5-4	few	TGTGCCAGCAACTCGGGGAGGAGCGAGCAGTACTTC	CASNSGRSEQYF
TRBJ2-7	TRBD1	TRBV7-8	.	TGTGCCAGCAGCCTACAGGGGCAGGCCGTGTACGAGCAGTACTTC	CASSLQGQAVYEQYF
TRBJ2-1	.	TRBV14	.	TGTGCCAGCAGCCACCGGGGGACCAACTCCTACAATGAGCAGTTCTTC	CASSHRGTNSYNEQFF
TRBJ1-2	TRBD1	TRBV7-9	.	TGTGCCAGCAGCCAGAGTCCCGGGACAGGGGGGAATGGCTACACCTTC	CASSQSPGTGGNGYTF
TRBJ2-5	TRBD1	TRBV29-1	.	TGCAGCGGGGACAGCCAAGAGACCCAGTACTTC	CSGDSQETQYF
TRBJ1-2	TRBD1	TRBV19	.	TGTGCCAGTAGTAGGGGACAGAACTATGGCTACACCTTC	CASSRGQNYGYTF
TRBJ2-1	.	TRBV2	.	TGTGCCAGCGCCCAGATAAATGAGCAGTTCTTC	CASAQINEQFF
TRBJ2-1	TRBD2	TRBV2	.	TGTGCCAGCAGTGCAGGGACTAGCAAGGGGTACAATGAGCAGTTCTTC	CASSAGTSKGYNEQFF
TRBJ2-2	.	TRBV11-3	.	TGTGCCAGCAGCCTCGGGGTCGCCGGGGAGCTGTTTTTT	CASSLGVAGELFF
TRBJ2-3	TRBD2	TRBV15	.	TGTGCCACCAGCAGGGGCGGGACTAGCGGGACCAACACAGATACGCAGTATTTT	CATSRGGTSGTNTDTQYF
TRBJ2-3	TRBD1	TRBV4-1	.	TGCGCCAGCAGCCAAGGACAGGGGGGCACAGATACGCAGTATTTT	CASSQGQGGTDTQYF
TRBJ2-3	TRBD2	TRBV27	.	TGTGCCAGCAGTATTCTAGCGGGAGTGAGTCACCGAACAGATACGCAGTATTTT	CASSILAGVSHRTDTQYF
TRBJ1-1	.	TRBV7-9	few	TGTTCCAGCAGCTTAGCGAGACAGAACACTGAAGCTTTCTTT	CSSSLARQNTEAFF
TRBJ2-2	.	TRBV6-1	.	TGTGCCAGCAGGCCCCCTTTGCGCTCGCCTGGGGAGCTGTTTTTT	CASRPPLRSPGELFF
TRBJ2-1	TRBD2	TRBV7-3	few	TGTGCCAGCAGCTTACGGAGCGGGACCGCCTACAATGAGCAGTTCTTC	CASSLRSGTAYNEQFF
TRBJ2-7	.	TRBV6-5	.	TGTGCCAGCAGTTACTCGAGAGCCGGCTACGAGCAGTACTTC	CASSYSRAGYEQYF
TRBJ1-5	.	TRBV5-4	few	TGTGCCTGGGGGGATAGCAATCAGCCCCAGCATTTT	CAWGDSNQPQHF
TRBJ1-1	TRBD1	TRBV7-6	few	TGTGCCAGCAGCCGGACAGGGAGGACTGAAGCTTTCTTT	CASSRTGRTEAFF
TRBJ1-4	.	TRBV19	.	TGTGCCAGTAGGGGTCACAGGGATGAAAAACTGTTTTTT	CASRGHRDEKLFF
TRBJ2-3	.	TRBV14	.	TGTGCCAGCAGCCATGGACAGACGCAGTATTTT	CASSHGQTQYF
TRBJ2-1	.	TRBV20-1	.	TGCAGTGCTAGTATGTTAAATGAGCAGTTCTTC	CSASMLNEQFF
TRBJ2-7	TRBD1	TRBV11-2	few	TGTGCCAGCAGCTCCCGGGACAGCATCTACGAGCAGTACTTC	CASSSRDSIYEQYF
TRBJ2-2	TRBD1	TRBV9	few	TGTGCCAGCAACTTGGGGACAGCGAACACCGGGGAGCTGTTTTTT	CASNLGTANTGELFF
TRBJ1-2	TRBD1	TRBV18	.	TGTGCCAGCTCGCGCGGACAGGACTATGGCTACACCTTC	CASSRGQDYGYTF
TRBJ2-1	TRBD2	TRBV30	.	TGTGCCTGGAGTGAAGGACTAGCGGGAGATTATGAGCAGTTCTTC	CAWSEGLAGDYEQFF
TRBJ2-3	TRBD2	TRBV5-5	few	TGTGCCAGCAGCTTGAGAGCGGGAAGGGGTGATACGCAGTATTTT	CASSLRAGRGDTQYF
TRBJ2-7	.	TRBV29-1	.	TGCAGCGTTGGACGGACAGCCTACGAGCAGTACTTC	CSVGRTAYEQYF
TRBJ2-7	.	TRBV2	.	TGTGCCAGCACCGCTCGGTACTACGAGCAGTACTTC	CASTARYYEQYF
TRBJ1-2	.	TRBV23-1	.	.	CASSSSGQPGPYGYTF
TRBJ2-1	TRBD2	TRBV6-4	.	TGTGCCAGCAGTGGACTAGCGGGAGGGTATGAGCAGTTCTTC	CASSGLAGGYEQFF
TRBJ2-3	TRBD1	TRBV6-4	few	TGTGCCAGCAGCGGGACAGTCACAGATACGCAGTATTTT	CASSGTVTDTQYF
TRBJ2-5	.	TRBV2	.	TGTGCCAGCAAGAAGGACTCGTACCAAGAGACCCAGTACTTC	CASKKDSYQETQYF
TRBJ1-4	.	TRBV28	.	TGTGCCAGCAGTTTTGGGCGGGGGAAACTGTTTTTT	CASSFGRGKLFF
TRBJ1-2	.	TRBV13	few	TGTGCCAGCAGCTTGGAACAGAGAGAAGACTACACCTTC	CASSLEQREDYTF
TRBJ1-1	.	TRBV5-6	.	TGTGCCAGCAGCTTGGAGGCAGGGATAGGGGTCAACACTGAAGCTTTCTTT	CASSLEAGIGVNTEAFF
TRBJ1-1	.	TRBV19	.	TGTGCCAGTAGTATATGGCGGAACCGAGGGAGGACTGAAGCTTTCTTT	CASSIWRNRGRTEAFF
TRBJ1-3	TRBD1	TRBV18	.	TGTGCCAGCTCACCACAGGGGGCCGCTGGAAACACCATATATTTT	CASSPQGAAGNTIYF
TRBJ2-1	.	TRBV2	.	TGTGCCAGCAGTCGAGATGCCAATGAGCAGTTCTTC	CASSRDANEQFF
TRBJ1-1	.	TRBV7-8	.	TGTGCCAGCAGCTTACGACTCTCTGAAGCTTTCTTT	CASSLRLSEAFF
TRBJ1-2	.	TRBV5-1	.	TGCGCCAGCAGCCCCTCGACCGGTCCAGGGCAAAGGTATGGCTACACCTTC	CASSPSTGPGQRYGYTF
TRBJ1-5	.	TRBV19	.	TGTGCCAGTAGTATAGATTTGGGGGCGCATCAGCCCCAGCATTTT	CASSIDLGAHQPQHF
TRBJ2-5	.	TRBV7-8	.	TGTGCCAGCAGCACCAGGGGGAGGGAGACCCAGTACTTC	CASSTRGRETQYF
TRBJ1-3	TRBD1	TRBV9	.	TGTGCCAGCAGCGTCAAGGGGGCGGGAAACACCATATATTTT	CASSVKGAGNTIYF
TRBJ2-7	TRBD2	TRBV7-9	.	TGTGCCAGCAGCGTAATTATGACTAGCGGGGCCTACGAGCAGTACTTC	CASSVIMTSGAYEQYF
TRBJ1-2	.	TRBV28	.	TGTGCCAGCAGTCTCAAGCCGGGGTATGGCTACACCTTC	CASSLKPGYGYTF
TRBJ2-2	.	TRBV6-5	once	TGTGCCAGCAGTTACTCGGACAGGAACACCGGGGAGCTGTTTTTT	CASSYSDRNTGELFF
TRBJ2-7	.	TRBV28	.	TGTGCCAGCAGTTTCTTGGGACTGAGGCCCGAGCAGTACTTC	CASSFLGLRPEQYF